This is a list of T cell receptor beta chains from one sample in a study of shared clonotypes between healthy human individuals. Libraries were prepared by immunoSEQ multiplex PCR; TCRdb keeps only in-frame clonotypes and omits some of them. Altogether 1.4 million or so clones are present, around 98.5% being singletons, with the ten largest covering around 0.33%. Sequenced: naive CD4+ T cells sorted from blood. These receptors all come from a man aged 25 to 40 in good health. CDR3s include the opening cysteine and the closing phenylalanine or tryptophan. The D gene is left open where the match is weak. Expanded clones are given a class, and other clones once, few, many or no size at all.

v_call	d_call	clone_size	j_call	cdr3_aa	cdr3_nt
TRBV14	NA	NA	TRBJ2-3	CASSQAGLEDTQYF	TGTGCCAGCAGCCAGGCGGGCCTGGAGGATACGCAGTATTTT
TRBV27	TRBD1	NA	TRBJ2-1	CASSLNRGNSYNEQFF	TGTGCCAGCAGTTTAAACAGGGGGAACTCCTACAATGAGCAGTTCTTC
TRBV27	TRBD1	NA	TRBJ2-1	CASSLHRRTGISNEQFF	TGTGCCAGCAGTTTACATCGGAGGACAGGCATTAGTAATGAGCAGTTCTTC
TRBV18	TRBD2	NA	TRBJ2-1	CASSAPGLGSFEQFF	TGTGCCAGCTCAGCCCCGGGACTAGGTTCTTTTGAGCAGTTCTTC
TRBV5-4	NA	NA	TRBJ2-2	CASSRPAGQPGELFF	TGTGCCAGCAGCAGGCCAGCGGGACAACCCGGGGAGCTGTTTTTT
TRBV5-1	NA	NA	TRBJ1-3	CASSAGPAGGTSGNTIYF	TGCGCCAGCAGCGCCGGCCCCGCGGGGGGAACGTCTGGAAACACCATATATTTT
TRBV5-4	NA	once	TRBJ2-1	CASTSGLTGSNEQFF	TGTGCCAGCACCTCCGGACTAACGGGAAGTAATGAGCAGTTCTTC
TRBV11-2	NA	NA	TRBJ2-1	CASSLKGTGNEQFF	TGTGCCAGCAGCTTAAAGGGTACGGGGAATGAGCAGTTCTTC
TRBV5-6	NA	NA	TRBJ1-1	CASKGKENTEAFF	TGTGCCAGCAAAGGGAAGGAAAACACTGAAGCTTTCTTT
TRBV13	TRBD2	NA	TRBJ2-1	CASSHRSGVGNNEQFF	TGTGCCAGCAGCCATCGGAGCGGGGTCGGGAACAATGAGCAGTTCTTC
TRBV5-5	NA	NA	TRBJ2-3	CASSLSIGSTSTDTQYF	TGTGCCAGCAGCTTATCGATCGGGAGTACTAGCACAGATACGCAGTATTTT
TRBV19	NA	NA	TRBJ2-2	CASSIGGAITGELFF	TGTGCCAGTAGTATCGGTGGGGCAATCACCGGGGAGCTGTTTTTT
TRBV5-6	TRBD1	NA	TRBJ1-5	CASSLRQGIQPQHF	TGTGCCAGCAGCCTAAGACAGGGTATACAGCCCCAGCATTTT
TRBV18	TRBD2	NA	TRBJ2-7	CASSPLAGGPYEQYF	TGTGCCAGCTCTCCACTAGCGGGAGGGCCATACGAGCAGTACTTC
TRBV6-5	TRBD1	NA	TRBJ2-7	CASSYFGTGINEQYF	TGTGCCAGCAGTTACTTTGGGACAGGGATCAACGAGCAGTACTTC
TRBV27	TRBD1	NA	TRBJ2-7	CASSFYSFSRTGIEQYF	TGTGCCAGCAGTTTCTACTCCTTCAGCCGGACAGGTATCGAGCAGTACTTC
TRBV4-1	NA	NA	TRBJ1-1	CASSQDRVGHEAFF	TGCGCCAGCAGCCAAGATCGAGTTGGACACGAAGCTTTCTTT
TRBV5-4	TRBD1	NA	TRBJ1-2	CASSRRDREDGYTF	TGTGCCAGCAGCAGGCGGGACAGGGAAGATGGCTACACCTTC
TRBV11-2	NA	NA	TRBJ2-7	CASSLGGVVQYF	TGTGCCAGCAGCTTAGGGGGGGTTGTGCAGTACTTC
TRBV7-2	NA	NA	TRBJ2-7	CASSFLSNNEQYF	TGTGCCAGCAGCTTCCTCAGTAACAACGAGCAGTACTTC
TRBV11-2	NA	NA	TRBJ1-3	CASSRALSGNTIYF	TGTGCCAGCAGCCGGGCCCTCTCTGGAAACACCATATATTTT
TRBV5-4	NA	NA	TRBJ2-3	CASSPRRSFTDTQYF	TGTGCCAGCAGCCCCCGAAGGAGTTTCACAGATACGCAGTATTTT
TRBV11-3	TRBD2	NA	TRBJ2-2	CASSLIAGVNTGELFF	TGTGCCAGCAGCCTAATAGCGGGAGTGAACACCGGGGAGCTGTTTTTT
TRBV18	TRBD2	NA	TRBJ2-1	CASSPMAGGFNEQFF	TGTGCCAGCTCACCTATGGCGGGAGGGTTTAATGAGCAGTTCTTC
TRBV5-6	TRBD2	NA	TRBJ2-3	CASSLLLAGDRNTQYF	TGTGCCAGCAGCTTATTACTAGCGGGAGATAGAAATACGCAGTATTTT
TRBV7-9	NA	once	TRBJ1-4	CATSGSHDEKLFF	TGTGCCACTTCGGGCAGTCACGATGAAAAACTGTTTTTT
TRBV2	TRBD1	NA	TRBJ1-5	CASSVDRNQPQHF	TGTGCCAGCAGTGTGGACAGGAATCAGCCCCAGCATTTT
TRBV19	TRBD2	NA	TRBJ2-7	CASSRAGVFTYEQYF	TGTGCCAGTAGTCGGGCGGGAGTTTTCACCTACGAGCAGTACTTC
TRBV6-1	NA	NA	TRBJ2-1	CASSEARLTVF	TGTGCCAGCAGTGAAGCTCGCCTTACGGTCTTC
TRBV5-1	NA	NA	TRBJ2-7	CASSLKGLVHEQYF	TGCGCCAGCAGCTTAAAGGGTCTCGTTCACGAGCAGTACTTC
TRBV9	TRBD2	NA	TRBJ2-5	CASSPGTSGNQETQYF	TGTGCCAGCAGCCCAGGGACTAGCGGGAACCAAGAGACCCAGTACTTC
TRBV19	NA	NA	TRBJ2-3	CASSSQSADTQYF	TGTGCCAGTAGCTCCCAGAGTGCAGATACGCAGTATTTT
TRBV19	TRBD1	NA	TRBJ2-5	CASSTRTGTLGTQYF	TGTGCCAGTAGTACACGGACAGGGACTTTAGGGACCCAGTACTTC
TRBV10-1	NA	NA	TRBJ2-7	CASSEEKLDRRGEQYF	TGCGCCAGCAGTGAGGAAAAGTTAGACCGTCGCGGCGAGCAGTACTTC
TRBV9	NA	NA	TRBJ2-7	CASSPQGGSYEQYF	TGTGCCAGCAGCCCCCAGGGGGGATCCTACGAGCAGTACTTC
TRBV7-2	NA	NA	TRBJ1-5	CASSLVVGANQPQHF	TGTGCCAGCAGCTTAGTTGTGGGGGCCAATCAGCCCCAGCATTTT
TRBV11-3	TRBD2	once	TRBJ2-7	CASSLLAEDEQYF	TGTGCCAGCAGCTTACTAGCGGAAGACGAGCAGTACTTC
TRBV6-5	TRBD2	NA	TRBJ2-2	CASSKSGTNTGELFF	TGTGCCAGCAGTAAAAGCGGGACGAACACCGGGGAGCTGTTTTTT
TRBV5-1	TRBD2	NA	TRBJ2-3	CASSLAGGSTDTQYF	TGCGCCAGCAGCTTAGCGGGAGGGTCGACAGATACGCAGTATTTT
TRBV5-4	NA	NA	TRBJ2-7	CASSFKLVGGEQYF	TGTGCCAGCAGCTTTAAACTCGTGGGGGGCGAGCAGTACTTC
TRBV5-1	TRBD1	NA	TRBJ2-7	CASRDRGMRDSRGSPYEQYF	TGCGCCAGCAGGGACAGGGGGATGCGGGATTCGCGCGGGAGCCCCTACGAGCAGTACTTC
TRBV7-2	NA	NA	TRBJ2-2	CASSLSRVAGELFF	TGTGCCAGCAGCTTAAGTAGGGTGGCCGGGGAGCTGTTTTTT
TRBV5-1	NA	NA	TRBJ2-2	CASSLVQGNAGELFF	TGCGCCAGCAGCTTAGTTCAGGGTAACGCCGGGGAGCTGTTTTTT
TRBV5-1	TRBD1	NA	TRBJ2-7	CASSLNLPGQGLYEQYF	TGCGCCAGCAGCTTGAATTTACCGGGACAGGGGCTCTACGAGCAGTACTTC
TRBV28	NA	NA	TRBJ1-2	CASSTGRNYGYTF	TGTGCCAGCAGTACGGGACGGAACTATGGCTACACCTTC
TRBV11-3	TRBD1	NA	TRBJ2-7	CASSLGPGTGSYEQYF	TGTGCCAGCAGCTTAGGTCCCGGGACAGGCTCCTACGAGCAGTACTTC
TRBV7-9	TRBD1	NA	TRBJ2-7	CASSSTGGVYEQYF	TGTGCCAGCAGCTCGACAGGGGGCGTTTACGAGCAGTACTTC
TRBV7-9	NA	NA	TRBJ2-5	CASSLGQADWETQYF	TGTGCCAGCAGCTTAGGACAGGCAGATTGGGAGACCCAGTACTTC
TRBV27	NA	once	TRBJ2-7	CASRAGAESYEQYF	TGTGCCAGCAGGGCAGGGGCAGAGTCCTACGAGCAGTACTTC
TRBV18	NA	NA	TRBJ1-5	CASSPTDSNQPQHF	TGTGCCAGCTCACCTACAGACAGCAATCAGCCCCAGCATTTT
TRBV18	TRBD1	NA	TRBJ2-1	CASSARNRDRYNEQFF	TGTGCCAGCTCAGCACGAAACAGGGACAGGTACAATGAGCAGTTCTTC
TRBV14	TRBD1	NA	TRBJ1-4	CASSQYGTGDNEKLFF	TGTGCCAGCAGCCAATACGGGACAGGAGACAATGAAAAACTGTTTTTT